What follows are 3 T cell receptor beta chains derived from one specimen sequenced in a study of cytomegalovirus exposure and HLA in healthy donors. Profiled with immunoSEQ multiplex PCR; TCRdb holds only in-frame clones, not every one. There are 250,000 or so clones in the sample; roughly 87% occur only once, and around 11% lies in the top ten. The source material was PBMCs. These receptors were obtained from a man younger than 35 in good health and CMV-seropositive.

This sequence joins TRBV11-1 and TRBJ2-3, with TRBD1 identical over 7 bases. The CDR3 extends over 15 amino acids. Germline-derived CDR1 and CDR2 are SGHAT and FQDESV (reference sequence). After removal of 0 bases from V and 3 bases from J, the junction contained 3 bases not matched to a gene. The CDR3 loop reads CASSLAQGVTDTQYF. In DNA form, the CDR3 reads TGTGCCAGCAGCTTAGCTCAGGGGGTGACAGATACGCAGTATTTT.

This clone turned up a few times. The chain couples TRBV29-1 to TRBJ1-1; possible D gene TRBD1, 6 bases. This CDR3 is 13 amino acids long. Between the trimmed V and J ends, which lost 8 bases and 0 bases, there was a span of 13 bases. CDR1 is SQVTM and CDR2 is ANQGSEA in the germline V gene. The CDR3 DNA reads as TGCAGCACAAAACAGGGATTGAACACTGAAGCTTTCTTT. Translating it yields CSTKQGLNTEAFF.

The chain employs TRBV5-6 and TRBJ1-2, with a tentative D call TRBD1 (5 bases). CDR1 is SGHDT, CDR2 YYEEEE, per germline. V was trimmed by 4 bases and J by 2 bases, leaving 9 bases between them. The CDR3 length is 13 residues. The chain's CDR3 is CASSKRGNYGYTF. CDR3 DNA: TGTGCCAGCAGCAAGAGGGGAAACTATGGCTACACCTTC.